In its sample, the clone carrying this T cell receptor (beta chain) was seen many times. The record originates from a study of blood T cells in healthy people across ages. With a J-beta primer mix and a sample-barcoded 5' primer, a second PCR ran 7 to 11 cycles. Using its own MiXCR run on the 5' RACE reads, TCRdb lists one record per CDR3 protein. The sample yields under 1,000,000 distinct CDR3 sequences, 35% to 40% seen once. This CDR3 region has 13 residues. The germline gives CDR1 SGHAT, CDR2 FQNNGV. Between the trimmed V and J ends, which lost 0 bases and 10 bases, there was a span of 11 bases. The sample consisted of blood. The TCR was taken from a man between 18 and 35 years old in good health. V usage is TRBV11-2 and J usage is TRBJ2-3, with D uncertain. The CDR3 sequence is CASSLDSGSAQYF. The CDR3, as DNA: TGTGCCAGCAGCTTAGACTCCGGGTCGGCGCAGTATTTT.